This T cell receptor (beta chain) is from a study of blood T cell repertoires in COVID-19. Study-level background: The United States, Italy and Spain supplied acute and convalescent COVID-19 samples. PBMCs, B-cell-depleted T cells, or T cells provided the cDNA or gDNA that made up the material.

As originally analysed: Amplification of reference gene primers provided the estimated nucleated cell counts. Data came from immunoSEQ multiplex PCR; TCRdb stores just in-frame clones and leaves some out. That table furnishes V, J and clone size, whereas the DNA furnished D and trimming. The data show 150,000 to 200,000 clones, with 82% seen just once and around 5.2% held by the top ten. Germline V gene data show CDR1 as SGHRS and CDR2 as YFSETQ. Trimming stripped 7 bases from V and 2 bases from J, with 16 bases between. CDR3 length: 14 amino acids. The chain links TRBV5-1 to TRBJ2-7, with D tentatively TRBD2 (5 bases). Input material: peripheral blood. The sequence derives from a woman aged 30 to 39 with acute or convalescent COVID-19. As DNA, the CDR3 is TGCGCCAGCGCGAGGGTAGCCGCGACCTACGAGCAGTACTTC. Encoded protein: CASARVAATYEQYF.